Below, 24 T cell receptor beta chains from the same sample are listed, as sequenced in a study of shared clonotypes between healthy human individuals. Sequencing used immunoSEQ multiplex PCR; TCRdb keeps in-frame clones, though not all of them. The sample shows roughly 1 million clones, about 75% of them seen only once. The source material was memory CD4+ T cells sorted from blood. The subset was: CD45RA-negative fraction. The receptor source for this set is a man aged 18 to 35 in good health.

The rearrangement joins TRBV5-1 to TRBJ1-5; tentatively, D is TRBD1 (6 bases). This CDR3 is built from 14 residues. Trimming stripped 4 bases from V and 7 bases from J, with 15 bases between. The germline CDR1 and CDR2 sequences are SGHRS and YFSETQ. DNA of the CDR3: TGCGCCAGCAGCCCTGGGACATCTGGGCAGCCCCAGCATTTT. Residues: CASSPGTSGQPQHF.

The V and J genes are TRBV15 and TRBJ1-4; 9 positions match TRBD1. Germline V lookup: CDR1 LNHNV, CDR2 YYDKDF (reference sequence). The CDR3 has 14 amino acids. V lost 4 bases to trimming and J lost 7 bases; unmatched junction nucleotides: 4. CDR3: CATSTDRGGEKLFF. For the CDR3, the DNA is TGTGCCACCAGCACGGACAGGGGAGGTGAAAAACTGTTTTTT.

The rearrangement uses TRBV30 and TRBJ1-1; 8 bases line up with TRBD1. The germline CDR1 and CDR2 sequences are GTSNPN and SVGIG (reference sequence). This CDR3 is 16 amino acids long. J was trimmed by 6 bases and V by 4 bases; bases with no gene match: 16. The CDR3 DNA is TGTGCCTGGACAAACCGGGACAGGTATCGGTTCGCTGAAGCTTTCTTT. Translated, it gives CAWTNRDRYRFAEAFF.

The chain employs TRBV6-6 and TRBJ1-4; D not resolved. This CDR3 has 16 amino acids. The germline V and J ends were trimmed by 6 bases and 3 bases, with 17 bases remaining between them. Germline V gives CDR1 MNHNY, CDR2 SVGAGI (reference sequence). CDR3 bases: TGTGCCAGCAGCCCCGGGTACCTCGGGGCTAATGAAAAACTGTTTTTT. This translates into CASSPGYLGANEKLFF.

The V and J genes are TRBV28 and TRBJ2-7; 7 bases match TRBD1. V was clipped by 2 bases and J by 6 bases; unmatched bases: 7. This CDR3 is 14 amino acids long. Germline V gene data show CDR1 as MDHEN and CDR2 as SYDVKM. CDR3 sequence reads: CASSLNGAGGEQYF. CDR3 sequence (DNA): TGTGCCAGCAGTTTAAATGGCGCAGGGGGCGAGCAGTACTTC.

This clone has only one observation. The J gene is TRBJ1-1, the V gene TRBV9; tentative D call: TRBD1 (6 bases). Germline CDR1 and CDR2: SGDLS and YYNGEE. The V and J ends lost 7 bases and 0 bases respectively, with 16 bases between them. The CDR3 loop spans 15 amino acids. The CDR3 reads CASGPQGSMNTEAFF. The CDR3 region has the DNA TGTGCCAGCGGGCCACAGGGAAGCATGAACACTGAAGCTTTCTTT.

The CDR3 sequence: CASSSGLAGLRNEQFF. The CDR3 DNA follows: TGTGCCAGCAGTTCGGGACTAGCGGGCCTAAGGAATGAGCAGTTCTTC. This chain joins TRBV6-6 and TRBJ2-1, with 12 bases aligning to TRBD2. J lost 7 bases, V lost 4 bases, and 8 bases had no gene match. Germline V gene data show CDR1 as MNHNY and CDR2 as SVGAGI (reference sequence). The CDR3 extends over 16 amino acids.

The gene calls are TRBV6-5 and TRBJ1-1; D possibly corresponds to TRBD1 (5 bases). Germline-derived CDR1 and CDR2 are MNHEY and SVGAGI. The CDR3 has 13 amino acids. V was shortened by 6 bases and J by 5 bases, with 13 bases between the two germline ends. The CDR3 is CASRKTGSTEAFF. The CDR3 DNA follows: TGTGCCAGCAGAAAAACAGGTTCGACTGAAGCTTTCTTT.

The chain combines TRBV28 with TRBJ2-3; maybe TRBD2 (7 bases). Between the trimmed V and J ends, which lost 4 bases and 1 base, there was a span of 12 bases. The CDR3 length is 15 residues. The germline CDR1 and CDR2 sequences are MDHEN and SYDVKM. The CDR3 DNA follows: TGTGCCAGCAGTTCCGGGGGGCGTGGCACAGATACGCAGTATTTT. Residues: CASSSGGRGTDTQYF.

The V call is TRBV11-2, the J call TRBJ1-6; D is unclear. Between the trimmed V and J ends, which lost 1 base and 6 bases, there was a span of 13 bases. The length of the CDR3 is 16 residues. The germline V gene has CDR1 SGHAT and CDR2 FQNNGV. CDR3 DNA: TGTGCCAGCAGCTTAGCCGGCACAGCTACTAATTCACCCCTCCACTTT. It is translated as CASSLAGTATNSPLHF.

This clone came up many times. V usage is TRBV19 and J usage is TRBJ2-5, with 9 bases matching TRBD2. The CDR3 runs 14 residues. Germline V lookup: CDR1 LNHDA, CDR2 SQIVND (reference sequence). Losses at the gene ends were 4 bases for V and 4 bases for J; bases not matched to a gene: 4. CDR3 sequence reads: CASSRGLASETQYF. CDR3 DNA: TGTGCCAGTAGTAGAGGACTAGCGTCAGAGACCCAGTACTTC. Variable domain in full (rest from reference TRBV19 and TRBJ2-5): DGGITQSPKYLFRKEGQNVTLSCEQNLNHDAMYWYRQDPGQGLRLIYYSQIVNDFQKGDIAEGYSVSREKKESFPLTVTSAQKNPTAFYLCASSRGLASETQYFGPGTRLLVL.

CDR3 nucleotide sequence: TGTGCCAGCAGCCGAGAGCGACTTGGTACGCAGTATTTT. Protein product: CASSRERLGTQYF. The J gene is TRBJ2-3, the V gene TRBV11-2; no clear D. Germline V gene sequence: CDR1 SGHAT, CDR2 FQNNGV. The CDR3 length is 13 residues. V lost 5 bases and J lost 8, with 14 bases in between.

The CDR3 sequence: CASSARALGETQYF. Written as DNA, the CDR3 is TGTGCCAGCAGTGCCCGGGCCCTAGGGGAGACCCAGTACTTC. The V call is TRBV6-4, the J call TRBJ2-5, with D unresolved. CDR3 length: 14 amino acids. The ends were cut back, 4 bases at V and 5 bases at J, with 14 bases in the middle. The germline V gene has CDR1 MRHNA and CDR2 SNTAGT.

The V gene is TRBV18, the J gene TRBJ1-1, with 7 nucleotides matching TRBD1. Germline V gene sequence: CDR1 KGHSH, CDR2 LQKENI. This CDR3 contains 15 residues. The junction had 9 bases not matched to a gene; V was cut back by 3 bases and J by 5 bases. The CDR3, as DNA: TGTGCCAGCTCACCGGCAGGGACAGACGTAACTGAAGCTTTCTTT. Its translation: CASSPAGTDVTEAFF.

This sequence joins TRBV10-3 and TRBJ2-2; TRBD1 is a possible D gene (5 bases). The CDR3 extends over 14 amino acids. Per germline, CDR1 ENHRY and CDR2 SYGVKD. V was trimmed by 6 bases and J by 2 bases, leaving 10 bases between them. CDR3 region: CAISHDSNTGELFF. The CDR3 DNA reads TGTGCCATCAGCCATGACAGTAACACCGGGGAGCTGTTTTTT.

This clone was observed a few times. The chain employs TRBV28 and TRBJ1-5, with D possibly being TRBD1 (6 bases). The germline gives CDR1 MDHEN, CDR2 SYDVKM. The V gene lost 4 bases and the J gene lost 1 base, with 14 bases spanning the gap. The CDR3 sequence is 16 residues long. CDR3 DNA sequence: TGTGCCAGCAGTTATGCAGCACAGGGCAGCAATCAGCCCCAGCATTTT. It is translated as CASSYAAQGSNQPQHF. The variable domain in full, completed from reference TRBV28 and TRBJ1-5, reads DVKVTQSSRYLVKRTGEKVFLECVQDMDHENMFWYRQDPGLGLRLIYFSYDVKMKEKGDIPEGYSVSREKKERFSLILESASTNQTSMYLCASSYAAQGSNQPQHFGDGTRLSIL.

This clone has a single count. J is TRBJ2-1 and V is TRBV30; D is ambiguous. Trimming left V 3 bases short and J 6 bases short, with 9 bases between. The CDR3 covers 12 residues. CDR1 GTSNPN and CDR2 SVGIG come from the germline V gene (reference sequence). The CDR3 is CAWSFRLNEQFF. CDR3 DNA: TGTGCCTGGAGCTTCCGACTCAATGAGCAGTTCTTC.

The V and J genes are TRBV5-1 and TRBJ1-1; no clear D. The CDR3 is made up of 14 amino acids. The ends were cut back, 7 bases at V and 7 bases at J, with 20 bases in the middle. Per germline, CDR1 SGHRS and CDR2 YFSETQ. The CDR3 reads CASAEAWGGGEAFF. Written as DNA, the CDR3 is TGCGCCAGCGCTGAAGCGTGGGGAGGTGGTGAAGCTTTCTTT.

This clone has just one count. The chain carries TRBV5-6 and TRBJ2-7; D is unresolved. The CDR3 runs 13 residues. CDR1 SGHDT and CDR2 YYEEEE come from the germline V gene. The V and J ends lost 2 bases and 6 bases respectively, with 12 bases between them. CDR3 nucleotide sequence: TGTGCCAGCAGCTTACCACCTTGGGGCGAGCAGTACTTC. It translates to CASSLPPWGEQYF.

This chain joins TRBV28 and TRBJ2-7, with a tentative D call TRBD1 (6 bases). V was pared by 8 bases and J by 3 bases, with 11 bases between. The CDR3 length is 12 residues. The germline V gene encodes CDR1 MDHEN and CDR2 SYDVKM. The CDR3 reads CASQLDSYEQYF. Here the CDR3 DNA reads TGTGCCAGCCAACTGGACAGCTACGAGCAGTACTTC.

This chain uses TRBV21-1 with TRBJ2-7; TRBD2 is taken as the D call from the table, unchecked against the DNA. TRBV21-1 is a pseudogene. The CDR3 has 15 amino acids. The CDR3 DNA sequence: TGTGCCAGCGGTAATCAGCGGGAGCCAACCTACGAGCAGTACTTC. Residues: CASGNQREPTYEQYF.

Details on this clone: The germline gene is not matched at one end of the junction; a read error may be the cause. The genes are TRBV7-7 and TRBJ2-3; TRBD1 is a possible D gene (6 bases). The CDR3 totals 15 residues. Germline assignment: CDR1 SSHAT and CDR2 FNYEAQ (reference sequence). The CDR3 loop is CASSPGGGQADTQYF. The CDR3 bases are TGTGCTAGCAGCCCGGGTGGGGGCCAGGCAGATACGCAGTATTTT.

This clone has a count of ten or more. CDR3: CASSQAGTSPAGELFF. DNA of the CDR3: TGTGCCAGCAGCCAGGCCGGGACTAGCCCAGCCGGGGAGCTGTTTTTT. The V and J genes are TRBV4-2 and TRBJ2-2; TRBD2 aligns across 9 bases. The CDR3 runs to 16 residues. V shed 3 bases, J shed 6 bases, and the junction held 8 bases outside the gene matches. CDR1 is LGHNA and CDR2 is YNFKEQ in the germline V gene.

This clone was observed a handful of times. This sequence joins TRBV7-3 and TRBJ1-6; 7 nucleotides line up with TRBD1. The CDR3 length is 14 residues. V lost 5 bases to trimming and J lost 7 bases; unmatched junction nucleotides: 5. In germline, CDR1 is SGHTA, CDR2 FQGTGA. CDR3 DNA: TGTGCCAGCAGCCACGGGACAGAAAATTCACCCCTCCACTTT. It translates to CASSHGTENSPLHF.